This T cell receptor (beta chain) was profiled in a study of T cell repertoires in cytomegalovirus infection. Whole-study context: HLA-C-restricted CMV epitopes, recently identified, and well-studied HLA-B-restricted ones were used by the study. TCR beta signatures that were public indicated CMV infection and matching HLA type.

A remark on this clonotype: As yet, its antigen is unknown.

V lost 5 bases to trimming and J lost 6 bases, with 13 bases between them. Germline V gene data show CDR1 as SGHVS and CDR2 as FNYEAQ. There are 14 residues in the CDR3. Findings and limits, study-wide: HLA-C-restricted CMV-specific TCR beta clonotypes prevailed in the ex vivo response.

TCRdb re-analysed the reads in MiXCR, keeping a single row per CDR3 protein. The data contain about 34,000 distinct CDR3 sequences, 52% of them singletons. The source is a human donor in good health (CMV status not recorded). Some clones in this sample may be carry-over from other donors' samples. The V call is TRBV7-6, the J call TRBJ1-4; a weak D match, TRBD1 (5 bases). Sequenced here: CD8+ T cells from cultured PBMCs, sampled from culture after CMV antigen stimulation. DNA for the CDR3: TGTGCCAGCAGCCCTACGAGGGGACATGAAAAACTGTTTTTT. Its protein is CASSPTRGHEKLFF. The full variable domain, completed using reference TRBV7-6 and TRBJ1-4, is GAGVSQSPRYKVTKRGQDVALRCDPISGHVSLYWYRQALGQGPEFLTYFNYEAQQDKSGLPNDRFSAERPEGSISTLTIQRTEQRDSAMYRCASSPTRGHEKLFFGSGTQLSVL.